The present T cell receptor beta chain was sequenced within a study of human T cells and chemical hapten exposure. Study-wide background: 2% DPC applied to a 2 cm by 2 cm arm area sensitized donors. Affected patients, primarily female, had alopecia areata, totalis or universalis.

This clonotype was counted many times. Unique molecular identifiers were affixed to discrete cDNA molecules within the library. TCRdb reprocessed the RACE reads via MiXCR and lists one record per CDR3 protein. The table lists 150,000 to 200,000 distinct CDR3 sequences, roughly 14% of them singletons. Time point: patch test 1, 2 weeks after DPC sensitization. Treatment given: therapeutic diphenylcyclopropenone sensitization with weekly scalp DPC. Total RNA was extracted from unfractionated whole blood. Germline V gene sequence: CDR1 SQVTM, CDR2 ANQGSEA. The CDR3 spans 12 residues. V was pared by 8 bases and J by 2 bases, with 11 bases between.

The sequences come from whole blood, collected in connection with sensitization to the hapten diphenylcyclopropenone (DPC). The chain couples TRBV29-1 to TRBJ2-3; TRBD2 is a possible D gene (5 bases). The receptor comes from a young woman with alopecia areata. Some clones in this sample may be carry-over from other donors' samples. Here the CDR3 reads CSCHGDTDTQYF. The CDR3 DNA follows: TGCAGCTGCCACGGGGACACAGATACGCAGTATTTT.